This TCR beta chain appears in the sequencing data of a study of T cell responses to AZD1222 COVID-19 vaccine. Notes on the study in general: Just a handful of AZD1222 recipients tested seropositive at baseline.

The trim removed 7 bases at V and 3 bases at J, leaving 3 bases unmatched. This CDR3 contains 14 residues. Germline V gene lookup returns CDR1 MNHEY and CDR2 SMNVEV (reference sequence). The data were produced by immunoSEQ multiplex PCR, yet TCRdb's version contains in-frame clones alone and is incomplete. This sample has 150,000 to 200,000 clones, with about 93% found just once. Remarks on this clone: Its target is not known.

V usage is TRBV27 and J usage is TRBJ2-7; 13 bases are a match to TRBD2. This TCR came from an adult in good health. The material sequenced was peripheral blood, taken on day 0 of AZD1222 vaccination. CDR3: CASMGLAGLYEQYF. As DNA, the CDR3 is TGTGCCAGCATGGGACTAGCGGGACTCTACGAGCAGTACTTC.